This TCR beta chain was profiled in a study of blood T cells in healthy people across ages. Study-wide context: Capture by template switching was about one barcoded beta molecule per two T cells. Study-wide results and limits: More naive CD4+ cells and higher diversity marked long-lived donors relative to aged donors.

Combining a sample-barcoded 5' primer with a J-beta primer mix, a second PCR ran for about 6 to 12 cycles. Paired-end reads containing CDR3 totaled no fewer than 2.5 million for each sample. MiXCR was run by TCRdb on the 5' RACE reads, yielding one entry per CDR3 protein. This repertoire shows around 990,000 distinct CDR3 sequences, more than 30% found once; its top ten account for around 12%. As for this clonotype: Its target is unknown.

Germline CDR1 reads SGDLS; CDR2 reads YYNGEE. This CDR3 has 15 residues. Trimming pared 3 bases from V and 7 bases from J, leaving 16 bases between. The TCR originated in a man younger than 35 in good health. Sequenced input: blood. The J gene is TRBJ1-4, the V gene TRBV9, with D uncertain. In DNA, the CDR3 is TGTGCCAGCAGCGGATTCGTGGATTTCGGTGAAAAACTGTTTTTT. It yields the protein CASSGFVDFGEKLFF.